The text below deals with one T cell receptor beta chain. Here immunoSEQ multiplex PCR was the method, and the copy in TCRdb shows in-frame clones only, minus some. Of some 90,000 clones in the sample, about 82% are singletons; the top ten hold 25%. This sample is drawn from a study of blood T cell repertoires in COVID-19. Looked up from germline, CDR1 is LNHDA and CDR2 is SQIVND (reference sequence). This CDR3 is 14 amino acids long. V was shortened by 3 bases and J by 1 base, with 9 bases between the two germline ends. The clonotype was recovered from a human donor in a cohort sampled during active COVID-19. This rearrangement joins TRBV19 to TRBJ1-1; D remains unclear. Input material: peripheral blood. The CDR3 region is CASSINGENTEAFF. The CDR3 DNA is TGTGCCAGTAGTATTAACGGAGAGAACACTGAAGCTTTCTTT.